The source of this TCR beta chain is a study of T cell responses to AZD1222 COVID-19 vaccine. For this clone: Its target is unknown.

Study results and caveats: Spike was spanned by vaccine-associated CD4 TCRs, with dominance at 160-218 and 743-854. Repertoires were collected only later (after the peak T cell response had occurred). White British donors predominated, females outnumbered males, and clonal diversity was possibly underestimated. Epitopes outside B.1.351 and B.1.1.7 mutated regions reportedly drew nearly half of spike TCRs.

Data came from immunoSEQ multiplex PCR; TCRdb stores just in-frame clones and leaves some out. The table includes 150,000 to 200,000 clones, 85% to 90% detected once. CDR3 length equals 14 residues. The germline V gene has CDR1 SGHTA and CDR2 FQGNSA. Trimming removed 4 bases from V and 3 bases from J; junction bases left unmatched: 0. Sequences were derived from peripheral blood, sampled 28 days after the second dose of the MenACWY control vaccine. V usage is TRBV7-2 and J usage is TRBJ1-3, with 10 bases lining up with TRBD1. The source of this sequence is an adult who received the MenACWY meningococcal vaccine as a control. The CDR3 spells CASSWTGGGNTIYF. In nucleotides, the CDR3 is TGTGCCAGCAGCTGGACAGGGGGTGGAAACACCATATATTTT. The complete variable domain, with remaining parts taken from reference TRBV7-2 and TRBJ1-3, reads GAGVSQSPSNKVTEKGKDVELRCDPISGHTALYWYRQSLGQGLEFLIYFQGNSAPDKSGLPSDRFSAERTGGSVSTLTIQRTQQEDSAVYLCASSWTGGGNTIYFGEGSWLTVV.